These 5 T cell receptor beta chains came from one sample sequenced in a study of cytomegalovirus exposure and HLA in healthy donors. 60 Vbeta and 13 Jbeta primers were used in PCR. Produced via immunoSEQ multiplex PCR; TCRdb's table is partial and in-frame only. The data contain some 130,000 clones, 50% to 65% of them singletons. The source material was PBMCs. The receptors come from a man aged 35 to 55 in good health and CMV-seropositive.

This clone showed up many times. The V and J genes are TRBV7-7 and TRBJ2-1, with D maybe TRBD2 (5 bases). The CDR3 covers 12 residues. Germline V lookup: CDR1 SSHAT, CDR2 FNYEAQ (reference sequence). Trimming removed 5 bases at V and 8 bases at J, with 10 bases between. The chain's CDR3 is CASSGRGDEQFF. The CDR3 DNA reads as TGTGCCAGCAGCGGACGGGGTGATGAGCAGTTCTTC. The variable domain in full, completed from reference TRBV7-7 and TRBJ2-1, reads GAGVSQSPRYKVTKRGQDVTLRCDPISSHATLYWYQQALGQGPEFLTYFNYEAQPDKSGLPSDRFSAERPEGSISTLTIQRTEQRDSAMYRCASSGRGDEQFFGPGTRLTVL.

In its sample, this clone was seen a few times. The chain couples TRBV5-1 to TRBJ2-5, with a possible D match to TRBD2 (5 bases). The J call may be incorrect, as the DNA end agrees better with TRBJ2-7. The germline CDR1 and CDR2 sequences are SGHRS and YFSETQ. This CDR3 comprises 12 residues. The chain's CDR3 is CASSLATSEQYF. For the CDR3, the DNA is TGCGCCAGCAGCTTGGCTACTAGCGAGCAGTACTTC.

This clone came up a few times. This CDR3 is CATSLTVRNNQPQHF. DNA for the CDR3: TGTGCCACCAGCCTGACGGTGAGGAACAATCAGCCCCAGCATTTT. This chain connects TRBV15 to TRBJ1-5; D is uncertain. Germline CDR1 LNHNV, CDR2 YYDKDF (reference sequence). V lost 5 bases and J lost 3, with 14 bases in between. The CDR3 sequence is 15 residues long. The full variable domain, in which reference TRBV15 and TRBJ1-5 provide the parts outside the CDR3, is DAMVIQNPRYQVTQFGKPVTLSCSQTLNHNVMYWYQQKSSQAPKLLFHYYDKDFNNEADTPDNFQSRRPNTSFCFLDIRSPGLGDTAMYLCATSLTVRNNQPQHFGDGTRLSIL.

The CDR3 reads CASSLDRENYEQYF. The CDR3 DNA reads as TGTGCCAGCAGCTTAGACAGGGAGAACTACGAGCAGTACTTC. The chain employs TRBV7-6 and TRBJ2-7; D may be TRBD1 (6 bases). CDR3 length: 14 amino acids. V lost 1 base to trimming and J lost 3 bases, with 10 bases between them. In germline, CDR1 is SGHVS, CDR2 FNYEAQ.

The chain employs TRBV6-1 and TRBJ2-7, with D perhaps TRBD1 (5 bases). Trimming pared 0 bases from V and 5 bases from J, leaving 17 bases between. The CDR3 has 16 residues. The germline gives CDR1 MNHNS, CDR2 SASEGT. The DNA for the CDR3 is TGTGCCAGCAGTGAAGCGAGGTTTACAGGCCGGGACGAGCAGTACTTC. Its translation is CASSEARFTGRDEQYF.